One and the same sample provided the 28 T cell receptor beta chains below, sequenced in a study of CD8+ T cells in alopecia areata. In each case, RNA was isolated and then reverse transcribed into cDNA as the sequencing template. Method: immunoSEQ multiplex PCR; TCRdb's copy keeps in-frame clones and lacks some. The data contain about 180,000 clones, 58% of them singletons. Indicated treatment: oral pan-JAK inhibitor, 5-10 mg twice daily. Sequencing used CD4+ T cells sorted from blood, obtained at roughly week 55, from a patient treated with tofacitinib. Receptors originate from a human donor with alopecia areata.

This clone was seen repeatedly, ten times or more. The chain employs TRBV7-9 and TRBJ2-6; no clear D gene. CDR3 size: 18 residues. Germline V CDR1 and CDR2: SEHNR, FQNEAQ (reference sequence). With 2 bases removed from V and 2 bases from J, the gap between germline ends came to 16 bases. The CDR3, as DNA: TGTGCCAGCAGCTTAACCGTTAAGGGATATACTGGGGCCAACGTCCTGACTTTC. It encodes CASSLTVKGYTGANVLTF.

The chain carries TRBV4-1 and TRBJ2-5; D might be TRBD1 (5 bases). V was cut by 4 bases and J by 2 bases, with 8 bases left in between. Germline V gene data show CDR1 as MGHRA and CDR2 as YSYEKL. CDR3 length: 13 amino acids. Here the CDR3 DNA reads TGCGCCAGCAGCCCCGACAGTCAAGAGACCCAGTACTTC. Protein product: CASSPDSQETQYF.

V gene TRBV29-1 combines with J gene TRBJ2-7; TRBD1 matches at 8 bases. The trim removed 0 bases at V and 5 bases at J, leaving 3 bases unmatched. The germline CDR1 and CDR2 sequences are SQVTM and ANQGSEA. This CDR3 is 13 amino acids long. In DNA form, the CDR3 reads TGCAGCGTTGAAGACTGGACAGGGAACGAGCAGTACTTC. It translates to CSVEDWTGNEQYF.

The chain employs TRBV29-1 and TRBJ2-3; D is unresolved. The germline CDR1 and CDR2 sequences are SQVTM and ANQGSEA. The CDR3 is 14 residues long. Trimming cost V 1 base and J 0 bases, with 8 bases left between them. In DNA, the CDR3 is TGCAGCGTTGAAGGCCCCGGTAGCACAGATACGCAGTATTTT. Protein sequence: CSVEGPGSTDTQYF.

The chain has TRBV13 and TRBJ2-7; maybe TRBD1 (6 bases). The V gene lost 5 bases and the J gene lost 3 bases, with 14 bases spanning the gap. The length of the CDR3 is 14 residues. CDR1 is PRHDT, CDR2 FYEKMQ, per germline (reference sequence). The CDR3 here is CASSRAQGDYEQYF. In DNA, the CDR3 is TGTGCCAGCAGCCGGGCACAGGGAGACTACGAGCAGTACTTC. Based on the CDR3 plus reference TRBV13 and TRBJ2-7, the full variable domain is AAGVIQSPRHLIKEKRETATLKCYPIPRHDTVYWYQQGPGQDPQFLISFYEKMQSDKGSIPDRFSAQQFSDYHSELNMSSLELGDSALYFCASSRAQGDYEQYFGPGTRLTVT.

With regard to this clone: The same CDR3 can be traced to other DNA sequences in this sample. V is TRBV5-4 and J is TRBJ2-3; D gene uncertain. The CDR3 totals 12 residues. Trimming stripped 4 bases from V and 0 bases from J, with 3 bases between. CDR1 is SGHNT, CDR2 YYREEE, per germline (reference sequence). Written as DNA, the CDR3 is TGTGCCAGCAGCCTGAGCACAGATACGCAGTATTTT. Its translation is CASSLSTDTQYF.

The gene calls are TRBV11-2 and TRBJ2-5; no clear D. Trimming took off 0 bases at V and 7 bases at J, with 15 bases between the two ends. Germline CDR1 is SGHAT and CDR2 is FQNNGV. The CDR3 contains 15 residues. CDR3 DNA: TGTGCCAGCAGCTTAGAATCAGGAGCTCGGGCGACCCAGTACTTC. It is translated as CASSLESGARATQYF.

This clone was seen more than once but under ten times. Different DNA sequences within this sample yield the same CDR3. The CDR3 region is CSVGTGNQPQHF. In DNA form, the CDR3 reads TGCAGCGTTGGTACTGGAAATCAGCCCCAGCATTTT. The gene calls are TRBV29-1 and TRBJ1-5, with D uncertain. The CDR3 extends over 12 amino acids. Germline V gene lookup returns CDR1 SQVTM and CDR2 ANQGSEA. With 4 bases removed from V and 4 bases from J, the gap between germline ends came to 8 bases. The full variable domain, its missing parts supplied by reference TRBV29-1 and TRBJ1-5, is SAVISQKPSRDICQRGTSLTIQCQVDSQVTMMFWYRQQPGQSLTLIATANQGSEATYESGFVIDKFPISRPNLTFSTLTVSNMSPEDSSIYLCSVGTGNQPQHFGDGTRLSIL.

The CDR3 protein is CASSQRIAGQYNEQFF. CDR3 in DNA: TGCGCCAGCAGTCAACGGATAGCGGGGCAATACAATGAGCAGTTCTTC. The chain joins TRBV23-1 to TRBJ2-1, with 8 bases aligning to TRBD2. TRBV23-1 is an ORF, with its function uncertain. This CDR3 has 16 amino acids. V lost 2 bases to trimming and J lost 4 bases; unmatched junction nucleotides: 7.

A few counts support this clone. The chain combines TRBV19 with TRBJ1-1; weak D call: TRBD1 (5 bases). CDR3 length: 16 amino acids. Deletions cut 1 base from V and 0 bases from J, with 12 bases between. Looked up from germline, CDR1 is LNHDA and CDR2 is SQIVND (reference sequence). The CDR3 is CASSIGASTVNTEAFF. In DNA, the CDR3 is TGTGCCAGTAGTATAGGCGCGTCGACAGTGAACACTGAAGCTTTCTTT.

The chain uses TRBV27 and TRBJ2-7; tentative D call: TRBD1 (6 bases). CDR1 and CDR2 (germline): MNHEY, SMNVEV (reference sequence). The CDR3 runs 13 residues. V was cut by 8 bases and J by 7 bases, with 18 bases left in between. This chain's CDR3 is CASADSLRREQYF. CDR3 DNA: TGTGCCAGCGCGGACAGTCTAAGGAGAGAGCAGTACTTC.

This clone was found a few times. The chain employs TRBV5-1 and TRBJ1-1, with 7 bases lining up with TRBD1. The CDR3 is 16 amino acids. CDR1 and CDR2 (germline): SGHRS, YFSETQ. With 0 bases clipped from V and 1 base from J, the junction kept 6 bases outside the gene matches. The CDR3 here is CASSLGGTDKNTEAFF. CDR3 nucleotides: TGCGCCAGCAGCTTGGGCGGGACAGATAAGAACACTGAAGCTTTCTTT.

The rearrangement joins TRBV7-2 to TRBJ2-3, with TRBD2 identical over 7 bases. Germline CDR1 reads SGHTA; CDR2 reads FQGNSA. V trimming: 3 bases; J trimming: 2 bases; junction bases outside the gene matches: 5. This CDR3 region has 15 residues. DNA for the CDR3: TGTGCCAGCAGCTTTGGGCGGGGGTTCACAGATACGCAGTATTTT. Residues: CASSFGRGFTDTQYF.

The chain recombines TRBV9 with TRBJ2-3, with a tentative D call TRBD2 (6 bases). Deletions cut 3 bases from V and 0 bases from J, with 17 bases between. Per the germline V gene, CDR1 is SGDLS and CDR2 is YYNGEE. The CDR3 totals 17 residues. CDR3 bases: TGTGCCAGCAGCGAACGACTAGTAGGATGGAGCACAGATACGCAGTATTTT. It translates to CASSERLVGWSTDTQYF.

This clone came up a few times. V usage is TRBV5-1 and J usage is TRBJ2-7; 7 bases match TRBD1. Germline values: CDR1 SGHRS, CDR2 YFSETQ. Trimming removed 1 base from V and 0 bases from J; junction bases left unmatched: 4. The CDR3 is 15 amino acids. CDR3 sequence: CASSLSAGGSYEQYF. Written as DNA, the CDR3 is TGCGCCAGCAGCTTGTCAGCAGGGGGCTCCTACGAGCAGTACTTC.

The rearrangement links TRBV27 to TRBJ1-5; D gene ambiguous. CDR3 size: 14 residues. The V end was cut by 5 bases, the J end by 4 bases, with 12 bases between. In germline, CDR1 is MNHEY, CDR2 SMNVEV (reference sequence). The DNA for the CDR3 is TGTGCCAGCAGTACCCGACATCATAATCAGCCCCAGCATTTT. Translation gives CASSTRHHNQPQHF.

The chain combines TRBV5-1 with TRBJ1-4; 7 positions match TRBD1. The V gene end was trimmed by 3 bases and the J gene end by 3 bases; junction bases not matched to a gene: 2. Germline CDR1 reads SGHRS; CDR2 reads YFSETQ. The CDR3 runs 14 residues. The CDR3 sequence is CASSSGQSNEKLFF. The CDR3 coding sequence is TGCGCCAGCAGCTCGGGACAGTCTAATGAAAAACTGTTTTTT.

The V and J genes are TRBV30 and TRBJ1-1; D gene unclear. V dropped 5 bases and J dropped 0 bases, with 7 bases sitting between them. The germline CDR1 and CDR2 sequences are GTSNPN and SVGIG (reference sequence). The CDR3 has 12 residues. CDR3 sequence: CAWGSLNTEAFF. The CDR3 DNA follows: TGTGCCTGGGGATCCCTGAACACTGAAGCTTTCTTT.

V gene TRBV5-1 combines with J gene TRBJ2-5; a weak D match, TRBD1 (6 bases). Trimming left V 3 bases short and J 7 bases short, with 13 bases between. The germline V gene has CDR1 SGHRS and CDR2 YFSETQ. The CDR3 sequence is 13 residues long. The CDR3 here is CASSSGQQGTQYF. CDR3 DNA: TGCGCCAGCAGCTCAGGACAGCAGGGGACCCAGTACTTC.

This sequence joins TRBV7-9 and TRBJ2-5; 12 bases fit TRBD1. The J call is doubtful: the DNA matches TRBJ2-7 better. The CDR3 has 15 residues. From germline, CDR1 is SEHNR and CDR2 FQNEAQ (reference sequence). The CDR3 region is CASSSGQGARYEQYF. CDR3 bases: TGTGCCAGCAGCTCGGGACAGGGGGCGCGCTACGAGCAGTACTTC.

The chain recombines TRBV15 with TRBJ1-5; D unclear. This CDR3 has 14 residues. Germline CDR1 reads LNHNV; CDR2 reads YYDKDF (reference sequence). Between the trimmed V and J ends, which lost 8 bases and 3 bases, there was a span of 14 bases. The CDR3 DNA sequence: TGTGCCACCGGGCAAGGGCAGGACAATCAGCCCCAGCATTTT. Translating gives CATGQGQDNQPQHF.

The DNA for the CDR3 is TGTGCCAGCTCACCAATCCGCCAGGGCAGGGCCAGCGAGCAGTACTTC. It specifies CASSPIRQGRASEQYF. The rearrangement uses TRBV18 and TRBJ2-7, with D perhaps matching TRBD1 (5 bases). The CDR3 runs 16 residues. Per the germline V gene, CDR1 is KGHSH and CDR2 is LQKENI. V lost 2 bases and J 6 bases, leaving 20 bases between the germline ends.

The chain is built from TRBV30 and TRBJ2-2; 11 bases are a match to TRBD2. V shed 1 base and J 8 bases; nucleotides not matched to a gene: 12. This CDR3 has 17 amino acids. The germline CDR1 and CDR2 sequences are GTSNPN and SVGIG (reference sequence). The CDR3 loop reads CAWSAPGTSGSPGELFF. In DNA form, the CDR3 reads TGTGCCTGGAGTGCCCCGGGGACTAGCGGTTCACCGGGGGAGCTGTTTTTT.

The chain carries TRBV5-1 and TRBJ2-5; the match to TRBD1 covers 7 bases. CDR1 SGHRS and CDR2 YFSETQ come from the germline V gene. V gave up 3 bases and J gave up 2 bases; unmatched junction bases: 7. The CDR3 has 15 residues. Here the CDR3 reads CASSSAGTEQETQYF. CDR3 sequence (DNA): TGCGCCAGCAGCTCGGCCGGGACAGAACAAGAGACCCAGTACTTC.

The rearrangement uses TRBV18 and TRBJ2-7, with 7 bases fitting TRBD2. The junction had 9 bases not matched to a gene; V was cut back by 6 bases and J by 4 bases. The CDR3 is 14 residues long. From germline, CDR1 is KGHSH and CDR2 LQKENI. The DNA for the CDR3 is TGTGCCAGCTCCCGCGGGAGCACTGATTACGAGCAGTACTTC. Translating gives CASSRGSTDYEQYF.

Only one count was recorded for this clone. The chain links TRBV7-2 to TRBJ1-2, with 10 positions matching TRBD1. V trimming: 5 bases; J trimming: 3 bases; junction bases outside the gene matches: 6. The CDR3 loop spans 15 amino acids. The germline V gene has CDR1 SGHTA and CDR2 FQGNSA. CDR3: CASSTRQGADYGYTF. The CDR3 DNA is TGTGCCAGCAGCACCCGACAGGGGGCGGACTATGGCTACACCTTC. The full variable domain, in which reference TRBV7-2 and TRBJ1-2 provide the parts outside the CDR3, is GAGVSQSPSNKVTEKGKDVELRCDPISGHTALYWYRQSLGQGLEFLIYFQGNSAPDKSGLPSDRFSAERTGGSVSTLTIQRTQQEDSAVYLCASSTRQGADYGYTFGSGTRLTVV.

The chain couples TRBV30 to TRBJ2-3; 11 bases map to TRBD1. The ends lost 3 bases at V and 2 bases at J; junction bases unmatched: 4. The CDR3 is 15 amino acids. CDR1 is GTSNPN, CDR2 SVGIG, per germline (reference sequence). The DNA for the CDR3 is TGTGCCTGGAGCAGGGGACAGGGGGTCACAGATACGCAGTATTTT. It encodes CAWSRGQGVTDTQYF.

Only a few counts were recorded for this clone. V is TRBV29-1 and J is TRBJ2-3; 7 bases are a match to TRBD1. Germline V gene data show CDR1 as SQVTM and CDR2 as ANQGSEA. The V segment lost 7 bases and the J segment 0 bases; nucleotides outside the gene matches: 7. CDR3 size: 14 residues. The DNA for the CDR3 is TGCAGCGGGGCAGGGGGACAGAGCACAGATACGCAGTATTTT. Translation: CSGAGGQSTDTQYF.